These 14 T cell receptor beta chains came from one sample sequenced in a study of T cells in Graves' hyperthyroidism and ophthalmopathy. Authors of the study amplified TCR beta CDR3 regions from RNA transcripts. Using the HTBI primer set, a first-round RT-PCR was run on the TCR CDR3. From the multiplex PCR reads, TCRdb called clonotypes with MiXCR, one entry per CDR3 protein. In the table there are approximately 46,000 distinct CDR3 sequences, 49% of which are singletons. Source material: peripheral blood or thyroid tissue (not recorded which). The receptors come from a woman in her 50s with Graves' hyperthyroidism.

The gene calls are TRBV7-6 and TRBJ2-7; 14 bases are shared with TRBD2. J lost 7 bases, V lost 5 bases, and 4 bases had no gene match. The CDR3 sequence is 14 residues long. Germline lookup yields CDR1 SGHVS and CDR2 FNYEAQ. The CDR3 nucleotides read TGTGCCAGCAGCCCCGGGACTAGCGGGAGAGAGCAGTACTTC. Amino acids: CASSPGTSGREQYF.

The table lists this clonotype with many counts. V and J are TRBV4-3 and TRBJ2-7; 9 positions agree with TRBD2. J was trimmed by 6 bases and V by 4 bases; bases with no gene match: 16. The V gene's germline CDR1 is LGHNA and CDR2 YSLEER. The CDR3 spans 17 residues. The CDR3, as DNA: TGCGCCAGCAGCCGGGGGGGACGGTTACTAGCGGGCGGCGAGCAGTACTTC. Its protein product is CASSRGGRLLAGGEQYF.

The genes are TRBV10-2 and TRBJ2-7; 8 nucleotides align to TRBD1. Germline CDR1 WSHSY, CDR2 SAAADI. The CDR3 is made up of 13 amino acids. The junction had 15 bases not matched to a gene; V was cut back by 11 bases and J by 9 bases. CDR3 nucleotide sequence: TGCGCCGGCGGACAGGGTAAGCGGAACGGGCAGTACTTC. Its translation: CAGGQGKRNGQYF.

This clonotype was seen a handful of times. CDR3 loop: CASSPRRDEGPNYGYTF. CDR3 in DNA: TGTGCCAGCTCACCACGGCGGGACGAGGGCCCGAACTATGGCTACACCTTC. V is TRBV7-9 and J is TRBJ1-2; a possible D gene is TRBD1 (5 bases). Germline CDR1 is SEHNR and CDR2 is FQNEAQ (reference sequence). The CDR3 contains 17 residues. The ends were cut back, 8 bases at V and 2 bases at J, with 24 bases in the middle.

The sample holds many counts of this clonotype. The chain's CDR3 is CASRTGFTGELFF. As DNA, the CDR3 is TGTGCCAGCAGGACAGGGTTCACCGGGGAGCTGTTTTTT. J is TRBJ2-2 and V is TRBV12-3 or TRBV12-4, with TRBD1 matching 7 bases. V dropped 6 bases and J dropped 4; count of bases not matched to a gene: 2. The CDR3 is 13 residues long.

This clonotype has just one count. The chain joins TRBV7-9 to TRBJ2-5, with TRBD2 as a possible D gene (6 bases). Germline V CDR1 and CDR2: SEHNR, FQNEAQ (reference sequence). The CDR3 covers 15 residues. The V gene lost 5 bases and the J gene lost 5 bases, with 18 bases spanning the gap. CDR3 DNA sequence: TGTGCCAGCAGCGACCGACTAGGCGGGGAGGAGACCCAGTACTTC. Its translation is CASSDRLGGEETQYF.

Regarding this clonotype: With a much larger clone just one base away, this may be a read error. This chain uses TRBV20-1 with TRBJ2-3; 11 bases map to TRBD2. The CDR3 length is 17 residues. J lost 5 bases, V lost 4 bases, and 14 bases had no gene match. Looked up from germline, CDR1 is DFQATT and CDR2 is SNEGSKA (reference sequence). For the CDR3, the DNA is TGCAGTGCTAACACTATAAAACTAGCGGGAGTTGGAGATACGCAGTATTTT. It yields the protein CSANTIKLAGVGDTQYF.

V gene TRBV19 combines with J gene TRBJ1-5, with D tentatively TRBD1 (6 bases). This CDR3 contains 12 residues. Germline lookup yields CDR1 LNHDA and CDR2 SQIVND (reference sequence). Trimming stripped 3 bases from V and 9 bases from J, with 9 bases between. Here the CDR3 DNA reads TGTGCCAGTAGTATCGGGGGCACGCCCCAGCATTTT. Its protein is CASSIGGTPQHF. Drawing the rest from reference TRBV19 and TRBJ1-5, the complete variable domain is DGGITQSPKYLFRKEGQNVTLSCEQNLNHDAMYWYRQDPGQGLRLIYYSQIVNDFQKGDIAEGYSVSREKKESFPLTVTSAQKNPTAFYLCASSIGGTPQHFGDGTRLSIL.

This clonotype was detected ten times or more. The chain carries TRBV29-1 and TRBJ2-5; tentatively, D is TRBD2 (6 bases). Deletions cut 8 bases from V and 2 bases from J, with 12 bases between. The CDR3 is made up of 12 amino acids. Germline V gene data show CDR1 as SQVTM and CDR2 as ANQGSEA. The CDR3 spells CSLRLGQETQYF. CDR3 sequence (DNA): TGCAGCCTCCGACTAGGGCAAGAGACCCAGTACTTC.

This clonotype has a count of ten or more. V is TRBV6-1 and J is TRBJ1-1; D remains unclear. Trimming cost V 1 base and J 3 bases, with 6 bases left between them. Germline V gives CDR1 MNHNS, CDR2 SASEGT. The CDR3 is 13 residues long. The chain's CDR3 is CASSEGKDTEAFF. For the CDR3, the DNA is TGTGCCAGCAGTGAAGGGAAGGACACTGAAGCTTTCTTT.

The rearrangement links TRBV4-1 to TRBJ2-3; D gene uncertain. Germline V gene sequence: CDR1 MGHRA, CDR2 YSYEKL. CDR3 length: 14 amino acids. With 0 bases removed from V and 4 bases from J, the gap between germline ends came to 8 bases. CDR3 bases: TGCGCCAGCAGCCAAGATCGGCGAGCAGATACGCAGTATTTT. It specifies CASSQDRRADTQYF.

In DNA form, the CDR3 reads TGTGCCAGCAGGTTCAGGGGGTTGGCGGACAGGGGAGGAGAGACCCAGTACTTC. It encodes CASRFRGLADRGGETQYF. The rearrangement uses TRBV2 and TRBJ2-5; 9 bases are shared with TRBD1. The CDR3 contains 18 residues. V shed 6 bases, J shed 4 bases, and the junction held 18 bases outside the gene matches. Germline V CDR1 and CDR2: SNHLY, FYNNEI.

This clonotype was counted ten times or more. This rearrangement joins TRBV7-2 to TRBJ2-7; D is tentatively TRBD1 or TRBD2 (5 bases each). Per the germline V gene, CDR1 is SGHTA and CDR2 is FQGNSA. The ends were cut back, 1 base at V and 0 bases at J, with 10 bases in the middle. CDR3 length: 15 amino acids. As DNA, the CDR3 is TGTGCCAGCAGCTTAGACTGGGGGACCTCCTACGAGCAGTACTTC. The encoded protein is CASSLDWGTSYEQYF.

This chain connects TRBV5-5 to TRBJ1-6; 7 nucleotides align to TRBD1. CDR3 size: 15 residues. Trimming removed 1 base from V and 7 bases from J; junction bases left unmatched: 5. CDR1 SGHKS and CDR2 YYEKEE come from the germline V gene (reference sequence). CDR3 region: CASSLLTGSNSPLHF. The DNA for the CDR3 is TGTGCCAGCAGCTTGCTGACAGGGAGCAATTCACCCCTCCACTTT.